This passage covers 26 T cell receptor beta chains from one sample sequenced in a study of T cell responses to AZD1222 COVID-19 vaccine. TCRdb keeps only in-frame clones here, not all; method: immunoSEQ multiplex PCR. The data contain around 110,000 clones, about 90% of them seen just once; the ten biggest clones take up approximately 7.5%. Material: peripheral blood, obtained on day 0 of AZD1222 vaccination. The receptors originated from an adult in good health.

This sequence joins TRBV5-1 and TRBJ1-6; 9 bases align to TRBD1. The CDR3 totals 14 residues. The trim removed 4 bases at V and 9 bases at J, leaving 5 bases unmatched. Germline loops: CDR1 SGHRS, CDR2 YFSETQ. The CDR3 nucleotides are TGCGCCAGCAGCGTAGACAGGGGGAGTTCACCCCTCCACTTT. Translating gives CASSVDRGSSPLHF.

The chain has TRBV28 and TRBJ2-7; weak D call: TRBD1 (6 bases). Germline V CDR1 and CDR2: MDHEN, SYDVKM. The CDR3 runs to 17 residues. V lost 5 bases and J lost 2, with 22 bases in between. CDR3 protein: CASSPDSISAGPYEQYF. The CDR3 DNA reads TGTGCCAGCAGTCCGGACAGCATTAGCGCCGGCCCCTACGAGCAGTACTTC.

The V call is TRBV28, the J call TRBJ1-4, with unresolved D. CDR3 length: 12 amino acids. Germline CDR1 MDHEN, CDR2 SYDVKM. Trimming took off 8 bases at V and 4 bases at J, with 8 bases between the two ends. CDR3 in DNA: TGTGCCAGCGGGAGGAATAATGAAAAACTGTTTTTT. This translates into CASGRNNEKLFF.

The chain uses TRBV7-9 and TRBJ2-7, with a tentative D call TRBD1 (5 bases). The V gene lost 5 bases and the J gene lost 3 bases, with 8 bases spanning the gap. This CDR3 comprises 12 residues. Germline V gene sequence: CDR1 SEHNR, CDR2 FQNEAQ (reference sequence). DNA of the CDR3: TGTGCCAGCAGCCATGACAGCTACGAGCAGTACTTC. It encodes CASSHDSYEQYF.

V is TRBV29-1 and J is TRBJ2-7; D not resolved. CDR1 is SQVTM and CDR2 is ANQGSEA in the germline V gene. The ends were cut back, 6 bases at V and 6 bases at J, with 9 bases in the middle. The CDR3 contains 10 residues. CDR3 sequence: CSVVLVEQYF. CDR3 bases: TGCAGCGTGGTACTTGTCGAGCAGTACTTC.

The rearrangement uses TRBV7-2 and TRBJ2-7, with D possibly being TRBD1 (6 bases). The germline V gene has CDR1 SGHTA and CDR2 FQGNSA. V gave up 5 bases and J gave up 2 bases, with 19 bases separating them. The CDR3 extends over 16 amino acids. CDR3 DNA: TGTGCCAGCAGCGGAATTTGGACAGAACGGGCCTACGAGCAGTACTTC. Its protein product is CASSGIWTERAYEQYF.

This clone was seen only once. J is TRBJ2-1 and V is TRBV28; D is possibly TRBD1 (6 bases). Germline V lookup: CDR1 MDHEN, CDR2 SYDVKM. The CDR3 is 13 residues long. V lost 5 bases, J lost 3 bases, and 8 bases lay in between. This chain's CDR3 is CASSRTDYNEQFF. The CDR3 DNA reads TGTGCCAGCAGTCGGACAGACTACAATGAGCAGTTCTTC.

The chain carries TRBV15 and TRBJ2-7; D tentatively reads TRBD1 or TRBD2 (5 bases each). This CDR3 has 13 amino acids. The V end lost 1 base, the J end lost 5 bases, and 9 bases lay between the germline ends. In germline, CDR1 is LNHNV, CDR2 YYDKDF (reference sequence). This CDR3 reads CATSRGGFNEQYF. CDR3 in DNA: TGTGCCACCAGCAGAGGGGGGTTTAACGAGCAGTACTTC.

CDR3 loop: CASSFNGSNQPQHF. The CDR3 bases are TGTGCCAGCAGCTTCAACGGTAGCAATCAGCCCCAGCATTTT. V and J are TRBV7-3 and TRBJ1-5; D is undetermined. Germline CDR1 is SGHTA and CDR2 is FQGTGA. The CDR3 totals 14 residues. The V and J ends lost 3 bases and 0 bases respectively, with 6 bases between them.

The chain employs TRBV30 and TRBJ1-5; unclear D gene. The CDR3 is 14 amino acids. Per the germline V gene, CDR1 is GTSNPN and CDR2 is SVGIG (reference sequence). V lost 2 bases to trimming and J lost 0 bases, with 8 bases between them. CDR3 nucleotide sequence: TGTGCCTGGAGTTTGGGTTATAGCAATCAGCCCCAGCATTTT. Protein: CAWSLGYSNQPQHF. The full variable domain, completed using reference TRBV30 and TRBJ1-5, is SQTIHQWPATLVQPVGSPLSLECTVEGTSNPNLYWYRQAAGRGLQLLFYSVGIGQISSEVPQNLSASRPQDRQFILSSKKLLLSDSGFYLCAWSLGYSNQPQHFGDGTRLSIL.

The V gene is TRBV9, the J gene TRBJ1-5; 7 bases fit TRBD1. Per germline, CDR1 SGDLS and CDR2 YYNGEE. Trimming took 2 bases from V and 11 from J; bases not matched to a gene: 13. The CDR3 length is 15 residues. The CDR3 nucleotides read TGTGCCAGCAGCGTCGGACAGGAAAGGGGTGAGGCCCAGCATTTT. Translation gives CASSVGQERGEAQHF.

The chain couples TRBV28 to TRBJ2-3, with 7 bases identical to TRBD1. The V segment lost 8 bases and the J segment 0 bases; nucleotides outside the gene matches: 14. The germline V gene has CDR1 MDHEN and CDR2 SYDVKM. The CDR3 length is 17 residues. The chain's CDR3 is CASLSGTEKTSTDTQYF. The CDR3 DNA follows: TGTGCCAGCCTATCCGGGACAGAAAAAACTAGCACAGATACGCAGTATTTT.

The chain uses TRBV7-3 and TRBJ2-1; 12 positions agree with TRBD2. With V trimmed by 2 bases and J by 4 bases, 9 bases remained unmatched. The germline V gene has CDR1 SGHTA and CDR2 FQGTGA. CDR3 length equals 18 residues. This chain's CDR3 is CASSLSSGRALRYNEQFF. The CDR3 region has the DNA TGTGCCAGCAGCTTATCTAGCGGGAGGGCCCTAAGGTACAATGAGCAGTTCTTC.

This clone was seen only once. CDR3 residues: CASSPYVAGELFF. Written as DNA, the CDR3 is TGTGCCAGTAGTCCCTATGTTGCCGGGGAGCTGTTTTTT. The V call is TRBV19, the J call TRBJ2-2, with unresolved D. There are 13 residues in the CDR3. CDR1 is LNHDA and CDR2 is SQIVND in the germline V gene (reference sequence). With 5 bases removed from V and 6 bases from J, the gap between germline ends came to 10 bases.

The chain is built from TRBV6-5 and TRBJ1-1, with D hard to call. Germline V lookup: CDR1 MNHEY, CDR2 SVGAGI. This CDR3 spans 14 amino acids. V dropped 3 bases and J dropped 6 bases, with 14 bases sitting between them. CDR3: CASSYDPSRAEAFF. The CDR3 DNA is TGTGCCAGCAGTTATGACCCCTCCCGGGCTGAAGCTTTCTTT.

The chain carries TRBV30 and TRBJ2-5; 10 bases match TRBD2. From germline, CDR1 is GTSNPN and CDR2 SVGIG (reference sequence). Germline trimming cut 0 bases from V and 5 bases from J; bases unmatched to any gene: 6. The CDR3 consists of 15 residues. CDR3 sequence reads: CAWSVAGGPGETQYF. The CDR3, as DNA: TGTGCCTGGAGTGTAGCGGGAGGGCCGGGGGAGACCCAGTACTTC. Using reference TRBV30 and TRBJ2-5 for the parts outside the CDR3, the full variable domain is SQTIHQWPATLVQPVGSPLSLECTVEGTSNPNLYWYRQAAGRGLQLLFYSVGIGQISSEVPQNLSASRPQDRQFILSSKKLLLSDSGFYLCAWSVAGGPGETQYFGPGTRLLVL.

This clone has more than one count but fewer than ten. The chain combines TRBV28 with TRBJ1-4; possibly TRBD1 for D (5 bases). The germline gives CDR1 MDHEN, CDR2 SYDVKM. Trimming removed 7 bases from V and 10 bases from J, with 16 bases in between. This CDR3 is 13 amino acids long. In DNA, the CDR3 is TGTGCCAGCACAGGGAACTCCTTCGGAAAACTGTTTTTT. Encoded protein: CASTGNSFGKLFF.

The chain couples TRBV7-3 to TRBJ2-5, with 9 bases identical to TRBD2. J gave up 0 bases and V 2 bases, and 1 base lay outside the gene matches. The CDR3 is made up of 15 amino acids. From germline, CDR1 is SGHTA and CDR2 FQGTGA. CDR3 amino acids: CASSLLAGNQETQYF. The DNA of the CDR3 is TGTGCCAGCAGCTTACTAGCGGGAAACCAAGAGACCCAGTACTTC.

The CDR3 region is CASSFSGSSYNEQFF. The CDR3 bases are TGTGCCAGTAGTTTTAGCGGGAGTTCCTACAATGAGCAGTTCTTC. V and J are TRBV19 and TRBJ2-1; 9 bases map to TRBD2. Germline trimming cut 5 bases from V and 1 base from J; bases unmatched to any gene: 3. The CDR3 is 15 amino acids. CDR1 and CDR2 from the germline V gene are LNHDA and SQIVND (reference sequence).

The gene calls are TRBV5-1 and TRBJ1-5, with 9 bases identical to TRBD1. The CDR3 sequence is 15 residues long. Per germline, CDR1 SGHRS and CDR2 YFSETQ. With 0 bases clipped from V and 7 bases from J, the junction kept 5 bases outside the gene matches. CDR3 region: CASSLGGQGPQPQHF. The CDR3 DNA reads TGCGCCAGCAGCTTGGGGGGACAGGGCCCCCAGCCCCAGCATTTT.

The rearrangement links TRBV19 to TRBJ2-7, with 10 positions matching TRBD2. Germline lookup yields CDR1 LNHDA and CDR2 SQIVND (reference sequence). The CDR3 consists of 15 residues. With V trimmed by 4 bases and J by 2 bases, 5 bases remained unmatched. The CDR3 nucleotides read TGTGCCAGTAGTAACCAGCGGGAGGGGACCTACGAGCAGTACTTC. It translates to CASSNQREGTYEQYF. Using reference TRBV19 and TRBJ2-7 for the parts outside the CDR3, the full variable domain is DGGITQSPKYLFRKEGQNVTLSCEQNLNHDAMYWYRQDPGQGLRLIYYSQIVNDFQKGDIAEGYSVSREKKESFPLTVTSAQKNPTAFYLCASSNQREGTYEQYFGPGTRLTVT.

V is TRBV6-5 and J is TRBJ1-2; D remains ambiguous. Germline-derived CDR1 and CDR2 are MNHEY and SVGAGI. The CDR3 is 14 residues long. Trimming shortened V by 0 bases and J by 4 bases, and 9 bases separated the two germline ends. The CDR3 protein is CASSYSEESYGYTF. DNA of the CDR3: TGTGCCAGCAGTTACTCAGAGGAATCCTATGGCTACACCTTC.

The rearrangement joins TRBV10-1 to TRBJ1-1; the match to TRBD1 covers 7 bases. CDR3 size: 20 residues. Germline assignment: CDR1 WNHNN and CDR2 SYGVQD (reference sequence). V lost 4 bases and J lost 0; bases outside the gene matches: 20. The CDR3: CASSVHPGGEFGKMNTEAFF. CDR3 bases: TGCGCCAGCAGTGTCCATCCAGGGGGGGAATTCGGGAAAATGAACACTGAAGCTTTCTTT.

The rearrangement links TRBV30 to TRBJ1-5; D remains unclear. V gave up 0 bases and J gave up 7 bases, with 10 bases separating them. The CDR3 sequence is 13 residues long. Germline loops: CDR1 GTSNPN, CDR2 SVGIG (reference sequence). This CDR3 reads CAWSVGPGQPQHF. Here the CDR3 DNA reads TGTGCCTGGAGTGTTGGCCCCGGGCAGCCCCAGCATTTT.

The CDR3, as DNA: TGTGCCAGCAGCTTAGATCTCTTATACACCGGGGAGCTGTTTTTT. Its protein is CASSLDLLYTGELFF. The chain employs TRBV7-6 and TRBJ2-2; D remains unclear. Trimming pared 1 base from V and 3 bases from J, leaving 9 bases between. This CDR3 is built from 15 residues. Germline V gene data show CDR1 as SGHVS and CDR2 as FNYEAQ.

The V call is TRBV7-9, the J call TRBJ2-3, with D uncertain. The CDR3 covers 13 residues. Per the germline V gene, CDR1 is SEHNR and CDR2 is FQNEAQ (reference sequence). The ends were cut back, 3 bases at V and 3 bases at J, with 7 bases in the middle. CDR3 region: CASSFFLTDTQYF. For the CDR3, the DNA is TGTGCCAGCAGCTTTTTCTTGACAGATACGCAGTATTTT.